The rows below give T cell receptor beta chains drawn from one sample of a study of T cell responses to AZD1222 COVID-19 vaccine. Using immunoSEQ multiplex PCR, the repertoire was profiled, and TCRdb retains in-frame clones only, with some absent. The sample gives more than 150,000 clones, approximately 92% of which show up once; about 9.4% is in the top ten. This sample comprised peripheral blood, obtained on day 0 of AZD1222 vaccination. These receptor sequences come from an adult in good health. CDR3s include the opening cysteine and the closing phenylalanine or tryptophan. Each record gives: J gene, D gene, V gene, clone size, CDR3 DNA, CDR3 protein. A D gene is named only where the DNA matches it firmly. Expanded clones get a size class; other rows say once, few or many, or leave the size out.

TRBJ1-5 | . | TRBV18 | . | TGTGCCAGCTCCCTTCAGGAAGAGCGGCAGCCCCAGCATTTT | CASSLQEERQPQHF
TRBJ1-2 | . | TRBV18 | once | TGTGCCAGCTCACCACCGAGTTTGGCTAACTATGGCTACACCTTC | CASSPPSLANYGYTF
TRBJ1-1 | . | TRBV7-9 | . | TGTGCCAGCAGTCAAGGGGAGAACACTGAAGCTTTCTTT | CASSQGENTEAFF
TRBJ2-4 | TRBD1 | TRBV5-5 | . | TGTGCCAGCAGCTCCTTCTCGACAGGGGCCAAAAACATTCAGTACTTC | CASSSFSTGAKNIQYF
TRBJ2-5 | . | TRBV27 | . | TGTGCCAGCAGTTCGAACGTGGAGACCCAGTACTTC | CASSSNVETQYF
TRBJ1-1 | . | TRBV7-3 | . | TGTGCCAGCAGCTTTTCAGGGGACACTGAAGCTTTCTTT | CASSFSGDTEAFF
TRBJ1-2 | . | TRBV30 | . | TGTGCCTGGAGTCTTAACTATGGCTACACCTTC | CAWSLNYGYTF
TRBJ1-4 | . | TRBV4-1 | . | TGCGCCAGCAGCCAAGTTACAGGGATCAGGGCAACTAATGAAAAACTGTTTTTT | CASSQVTGIRATNEKLFF
TRBJ1-3 | TRBD1 | TRBV18 | once | TGTGCCAGCTCTTCCGGGACAGGGACCCTTGGAGGAAACACCATATATTTT | CASSSGTGTLGGNTIYF
TRBJ2-3 | . | TRBV28 | . | TGTGCCAGCAGTTTCGGTTCCGACGGCGCGAATACGCAGTATTTT | CASSFGSDGANTQYF
TRBJ1-1 | . | TRBV7-2 | . | TGTGCCAGCATTTGGCCGGGGGAGTCGACTGAAGCTTTCTTT | CASIWPGESTEAFF
TRBJ2-4 | . | TRBV3-1/TRBV3-2 | . | TGTGCCAGCAGCCAAGGGTTGGACATTCAGTACTTC | CASSQGLDIQYF
TRBJ2-2 | . | TRBV9 | . | TGTGCCAGCAGCGTAGGAGGGGGAGGGACCGGGGAGCTGTTTTTT | CASSVGGGGTGELFF
TRBJ2-2 | . | TRBV7-9 | . | TGTGCCAGCAGCCACCCATCCGACAAAGGAGGCACCGGGGAGCTGTTTTTT | CASSHPSDKGGTGELFF
TRBJ1-2 | . | TRBV9 | . | TGTGCCAGCAGCGGGGAGGGTGCAAATGGCTACACCTTC | CASSGEGANGYTF
TRBJ2-7 | . | TRBV30 | . | TGTGCCTGGAGTGTGGTGGGAGTGGGGTACGAGCAGTACTTC | CAWSVVGVGYEQYF
TRBJ1-3 | . | TRBV4-2 | . | TGTGCCAGCAGCCAAGAATATACCGTTGGGGGAAACACCATATATTTT | CASSQEYTVGGNTIYF
TRBJ1-1 | TRBD1 | TRBV23-1 | . | TGCGCCAGCAGTCAACAGGACAGGGGGCGGAACAACACTGAAGCTTTCTTT | CASSQQDRGRNNTEAFF
TRBJ2-5 | TRBD1 | TRBV6-5 | once | TGTGCCAGCAGTTACTCGACAGGGATTGAGACCCAGTACTTC | CASSYSTGIETQYF
TRBJ1-2 | . | TRBV5-1 | . | TGCGCCAGCAGCTTCGATGGTCCTAACTATGGCTACACCTTC | CASSFDGPNYGYTF
TRBJ2-7 | . | TRBV27 | once | TGTGCCAGCAGTTTAGATCCTGGGGGCAGGGCGCATGAGCAGTACTTC | CASSLDPGGRAHEQYF
TRBJ1-1 | . | TRBV12-3/TRBV12-4 | . | TGTGCCAGCAGTTTGGTCAGAGAGGCTTTCTTT | CASSLVREAFF
TRBJ2-3 | TRBD1 | TRBV28 | . | TGTGCCAGCAGTTTGGACAGGGGGCGCACAGATACGCAGTATTTT | CASSLDRGRTDTQYF
TRBJ1-2 | TRBD1 | TRBV6-5 | once | TGTGCCAGCAGTCGGACAGGGCCGGCGCCTTATGGCTACACCTTC | CASSRTGPAPYGYTF
TRBJ1-2 | TRBD1 | TRBV18 | . | TGTGCCAGCTCACCAGGGCAGGGGGCCTCTTACTATGGCTACACCTTC | CASSPGQGASYYGYTF
TRBJ1-2 | TRBD1 | TRBV9 | once | TGTGCCAGCAGCGTAGTGGGGGGACAGGGGGCCATTTACACCTTC | CASSVVGGQGAIYTF
TRBJ1-2 | TRBD1 | TRBV28 | . | TGTGCCAGCAGTTTAGGGCAGGGGGTAGGTGGCTACACCTTC | CASSLGQGVGGYTF
TRBJ2-5 | TRBD1 | TRBV7-9 | . | TGTGCCAGCAGTCCCTCCGGGACAGGGAGACGAGAGACCCAGTACTTC | CASSPSGTGRRETQYF
TRBJ1-1 | . | TRBV19 | . | TGTGCCAGTAGTATAGGGGGGAAAGGCCGTGAAGCTTTCTTT | CASSIGGKGREAFF
TRBJ2-7 | TRBD2 | TRBV10-2 | . | TGCGCCAGCCGAGAACAGACTAGCGGGACCTACGAGCAGTACTTC | CASREQTSGTYEQYF